The clone carrying this T cell receptor beta chain occurred once. The assay was immunoSEQ multiplex PCR, and TCRdb's table has in-frame clones only and misses some. The sample yields about 79,000 clones, about 91% seen once. This specimen belongs to a study of technical replicates of blood from a few donors. The V gene's germline CDR1 is MDHEN and CDR2 SYDVKM. The J segment lost 2 bases and the V segment lost 10 bases, leaving 9 bases of the junction unmatched. CDR3 size: 14 residues. Sequencing used T cells isolated from PBMCs. The clonotype originates from a human donor in good health. Some clones in this sample may be carry-over from other donors' samples. This rearrangement joins TRBV28 to TRBJ2-3; 7 positions match TRBD1. This chain's CDR3 is CAISTGSYTDTQYF. Written as DNA, the CDR3 is TGTGCCATATCGACAGGGTCTTACACAGATACGCAGTATTTT.